These 22 T cell receptor beta chains share one sample of origin, sequenced in a study of T cells in Graves' hyperthyroidism and ophthalmopathy. Amplified regions were TCR beta CDR3 sequences from RNA transcripts. HTBI primers were the set used in a first-round RT-PCR of the TCR CDR3. TCRdb reprocessed the multiplex PCR reads with MiXCR, giving one entry per CDR3 protein. The sample carries some 620,000 distinct CDR3 sequences, roughly 17% recorded once. Sequenced input: blood. These receptors all come from a woman in her twenties or thirties with Graves' hyperthyroidism.

The CDR3 region has the DNA TGTGCCACCAGCCTATCTGGGGACACCTACACAGATACGCAGTATTTT. It is translated as CATSLSGDTYTDTQYF. The chain employs TRBV24-1 and TRBJ2-3, with D tentatively TRBD1 (6 bases). V was clipped by 7 bases and J by 2 bases, with 18 bases between them. This CDR3 is 16 amino acids long. The V gene's germline CDR1 is KGHDR and CDR2 SFDVKD.

The chain combines TRBV6-1 with TRBJ2-1; 12 positions match TRBD2. V was clipped by 7 bases and J by 9 bases; unmatched bases: 10. CDR1 is MNHNS and CDR2 is SASEGT in the germline V gene. This CDR3 comprises 15 residues. The CDR3 coding sequence is TGTGCCAGCACCGATCTAGCGGGAGGGCCGAGTGAGCAGTTCTTC. Protein product: CASTDLAGGPSEQFF.

The V and J genes are TRBV20-1 and TRBJ1-1; D is uncertain. CDR1 is DFQATT, CDR2 SNEGSKA, per germline (reference sequence). V lost 8 bases and J lost 0, with 16 bases in between. There are 14 residues in the CDR3. DNA of the CDR3: TGCAGTCCCATGGGCGGAGGCATGAACACTGAAGCTTTCTTT. This translates into CSPMGGGMNTEAFF.

The rearrangement uses TRBV9 and TRBJ2-3; D is unresolved. Germline loops: CDR1 SGDLS, CDR2 YYNGEE. With 0 bases removed from V and 2 bases from J, the gap between germline ends came to 10 bases. The CDR3 is made up of 15 amino acids. The CDR3 nucleotides read TGTGCCAGCAGCGTAGAGGAACCGAACACAGATACGCAGTATTTT. This encodes CASSVEEPNTDTQYF.

The CDR3 reads CASSSQVAGELFF. In DNA, the CDR3 is TGTGCCAGCAGCTCCCAGGTTGCCGGGGAGCTGTTTTTT. The chain links TRBV7-3 to TRBJ2-2, with D hard to call. CDR3 length: 13 amino acids. Between the trimmed V and J ends, which lost 4 bases and 6 bases, there was a span of 9 bases. Looked up from germline, CDR1 is SGHTA and CDR2 is FQGTGA.

The chain is built from TRBV6-1 and TRBJ1-6; D perhaps matches TRBD1 (6 bases). Germline V lookup: CDR1 MNHNS, CDR2 SASEGT. The CDR3 is made up of 15 amino acids. The V and J ends lost 1 base and 9 bases respectively, with 13 bases between them. As DNA, the CDR3 is TGTGCCAGCAGTGAAGGGGGGCCCACTGGTTCACCCCTCCACTTT. It encodes CASSEGGPTGSPLHF.

Ten or more counts support this clonotype. J is TRBJ1-1 and V is TRBV11-2, with D possibly being TRBD1 (5 bases). The V and J ends lost 2 bases and 1 base respectively, with 23 bases between them. CDR3 size: 19 residues. The germline V gene encodes CDR1 SGHAT and CDR2 FQNNGV. CDR3: CASSLYVPQGPRANTEAFF. CDR3 in DNA: TGTGCCAGCAGCTTATATGTCCCGCAGGGTCCACGGGCGAACACTGAAGCTTTCTTT.

This clonotype was seen at least ten times. The CDR3 bases are TGTGCCAGCAGAGACCAAGGCACAGATACGCAGTATTTT. This encodes CASRDQGTDTQYF. The J gene is TRBJ2-3, the V gene TRBV11-3, with D unclear. The V gene lost 6 bases and the J gene lost 1 base, with 8 bases spanning the gap. Germline-derived CDR1 and CDR2 are SGHNT and YENEEA. The length of the CDR3 is 13 residues.

This sequence joins TRBV24-1 and TRBJ2-1, with a possible D match to TRBD2 (6 bases). CDR3 length: 13 amino acids. Trimming removed 0 bases from V and 14 bases from J, with 13 bases in between. CDR1 and CDR2 from the germline V gene are KGHDR and SFDVKD. The DNA of the CDR3 is TGTGCCACCAGTGATTTGGGAGGGGCTATGGAGTTCTTC. This codes for CATSDLGGAMEFF.

This clonotype was seen repeatedly, ten times or more. J is TRBJ1-2 and V is TRBV6-5; D unclear. Trimming took 0 bases from V and 2 from J, leaving 7 bases between them. Germline V gene data show CDR1 as MNHEY and CDR2 as SVGAGI. The CDR3 extends over 14 amino acids. CDR3 amino acids: CASSYSISNYGYTF. CDR3 nucleotide sequence: TGTGCCAGCAGTTACTCGATCTCAAACTATGGCTACACCTTC.

This clonotype was detected a few times. The rearrangement joins TRBV2 to TRBJ1-5; D remains ambiguous. The CDR3 is 14 amino acids. V shed 4 bases and J shed 5 bases, with 12 bases lying between them. Germline CDR1 is SNHLY and CDR2 is FYNNEI. CDR3 sequence reads: CASSVGPLYQPQHF. The CDR3 DNA reads as TGTGCCAGCAGTGTCGGCCCCCTATATCAGCCCCAGCATTTT.

This clonotype was counted only a few times. The CDR3 region has the DNA TGCAGTGCTAGAGATTGGGGAGAACTTAGCAATCAGCCCCAGCATTTT. Translated, it gives CSARDWGELSNQPQHF. The chain is built from TRBV20-1 and TRBJ1-5; the D is unclear. Germline V lookup: CDR1 DFQATT, CDR2 SNEGSKA (reference sequence). V was trimmed by 0 bases and J by 0 bases, leaving 12 bases between them. The CDR3 totals 16 residues.

This clonotype was counted ten times or more. This chain links TRBV27 with TRBJ2-4, with 8 bases lining up with TRBD1. J gave up 6 bases and V 3 bases, and 4 bases lay outside the gene matches. Germline CDR1 is MNHEY and CDR2 is SMNVEV (reference sequence). The CDR3 is made up of 14 amino acids. The CDR3 nucleotides read TGTGCCAGCAGTTTGGGCAGGGGGCTAAACATTCAGTACTTC. This sequence encodes CASSLGRGLNIQYF.

The rearrangement links TRBV6-1 to TRBJ2-1; D is possibly TRBD2 (6 bases). Between the trimmed V and J ends, which lost 6 bases and 9 bases, there was a span of 9 bases. Germline V gene data show CDR1 as MNHNS and CDR2 as SASEGT. CDR3 length: 11 residues. The CDR3: CASRGRGEQFF. CDR3 sequence (DNA): TGTGCCAGCAGGGGGCGGGGTGAGCAGTTCTTC.

The chain couples TRBV19 to TRBJ1-1, with D hard to call. Between the trimmed V and J ends, which lost 5 bases and 2 bases, there was a span of 24 bases. The CDR3 is made up of 18 amino acids. Germline V lookup: CDR1 LNHDA, CDR2 SQIVND (reference sequence). CDR3 bases: TGTGCCAGTAGTCCACTGGGCTTGAGGGCGCACTCTAACACTGAAGCTTTCTTT. Translating it yields CASSPLGLRAHSNTEAFF.

At least ten counts were recorded for this clonotype. The chain is built from TRBV28 and TRBJ1-2; TRBD1 matches 8 bases. The length of the CDR3 is 17 residues. Germline CDR1 reads MDHEN; CDR2 reads SYDVKM. J was trimmed by 3 bases and V by 4 bases; bases with no gene match: 13. The CDR3 reads CASSSPGTGGRHYGYTF. DNA for the CDR3: TGTGCCAGCAGTTCCCCCGGGACAGGTGGTCGACACTATGGCTACACCTTC.

The sample holds many counts of this clonotype. V usage is TRBV7-2 and J usage is TRBJ2-1, with 12 bases lining up with TRBD2. CDR3 length: 15 amino acids. Germline V gene data show CDR1 as SGHTA and CDR2 as FQGNSA. The V segment lost 3 bases and the J segment 8 bases; nucleotides outside the gene matches: 5. This CDR3 reads CASSLGLAGWDEQFF. As DNA, the CDR3 is TGTGCCAGCAGCTTGGGACTAGCGGGTTGGGATGAGCAGTTCTTC.

The chain couples TRBV7-2 to TRBJ2-1; TRBD2 matches 14 bases. After removal of 7 bases from V and 5 bases from J, the junction contained 13 bases not matched to a gene. The germline V gene has CDR1 SGHTA and CDR2 FQGNSA. This CDR3 has 18 residues. CDR3 DNA: TGTGCCAGCACCATCCTGGGGACTAGCGGGAGCGGCAACAATGAGCAGTTCTTC. It encodes CASTILGTSGSGNNEQFF.

This clonotype came up many times. CDR3 sequence: CSAPDRGYEQYF. Here the CDR3 DNA reads TGCAGTGCCCCCGACAGAGGCTACGAGCAGTACTTC. This chain uses TRBV20-1 with TRBJ2-7; D is possibly TRBD1 (5 bases). The germline V and J ends were trimmed by 6 bases and 3 bases, with 12 bases remaining between them. The length of the CDR3 is 12 residues. Germline V CDR1 and CDR2: DFQATT, SNEGSKA (reference sequence).

The sample holds many counts of this clonotype. This chain joins TRBV7-2 and TRBJ1-2; D call uncertain. Germline assignment: CDR1 SGHTA and CDR2 FQGNSA. CDR3 length: 15 amino acids. Trimming removed 4 bases at V and 3 bases at J, with 15 bases between. Here the CDR3 reads CASSYRRSRDYGYTF. Written as DNA, the CDR3 is TGTGCCAGCAGCTACCGTCGTTCGCGAGACTATGGCTACACCTTC.

Here the CDR3 DNA reads TGTGCCACCAGCAGTCCCGGGGCGGAGGGCGGGGAGCTGTTTTTT. Residues: CATSSPGAEGGELFF. The chain combines TRBV15 with TRBJ2-2; D is possibly TRBD2 (6 bases). The V end lost 3 bases, the J end lost 7 bases, and 15 bases lay between the germline ends. The CDR3 covers 15 residues. Per germline, CDR1 LNHNV and CDR2 YYDKDF (reference sequence).

On this clonotype: Given a much more abundant clone one base away, this may be a read error. The V and J genes are TRBV6-2 or TRBV6-3 and TRBJ2-5; 7 nucleotides match TRBD1. The better agreement between TRBJ2-1 and the DNA end casts doubt on the J call. The CDR3 runs to 14 residues. Germline CDR1 and CDR2: MNHEY and SVGEGT. CDR3 sequence: CASSYTGQYETQFF. The DNA for the CDR3 is TGTGCCAGCAGTTATACGGGACAGTATGAGACCCAGTTCTTC.